Shown below are 7 T cell receptor beta chains from a single sample sequenced in a study of B cell selection in AIRE deficiency. Sorted regulatory T cells were CD4-positive, CD25-high and CD127-low or negative. The data were produced by immunoSEQ multiplex PCR, yet TCRdb's version contains in-frame clones alone and is incomplete. The sample includes around 26,000 clones, around 93% seen only once; the top ten take around 1.1%. Sequenced: CD4+CD25+ Tregs sorted from PBMCs. The receptors were gathered from a human donor in good health.

The chain combines TRBV27 with TRBJ2-6; possibly TRBD2 for D (5 bases). Germline CDR1 and CDR2: MNHEY and SMNVEV (reference sequence). V lost 3 bases, J lost 12 bases, and 12 bases lay in between. This CDR3 region has 13 residues. The chain's CDR3 is CASSFKFEGVLTF. CDR3 coding DNA: TGTGCCAGCAGTTTTAAGTTCGAGGGCGTCCTGACTTTC. Full variable domain (missing parts from reference TRBV27 and TRBJ2-6): EAQVTQNPRYLITVTGKKLTVTCSQNMNHEYMSWYRQDPGLGLRQIYYSMNVEVTDKGDVPEGYKVSRKEKRNFPLILESPSPNQTSLYFCASSFKFEGVLTFGAGSRLTVL.

The chain employs TRBV7-3 and TRBJ2-1; 8 bases are a match to TRBD2. The CDR3 loop spans 15 amino acids. With 5 bases clipped from V and 4 bases from J, the junction kept 7 bases outside the gene matches. Germline CDR1 is SGHTA and CDR2 is FQGTGA. CDR3 DNA sequence: TGTGCCAGCAGCACCGAACTAGCGGATTACAATGAGCAGTTCTTC. Amino acids: CASSTELADYNEQFF. Full variable domain (outside the CDR3, taken from reference TRBV7-3 and TRBJ2-1): GAGVSQTPSNKVTEKGKYVELRCDPISGHTALYWYRQSLGQGPEFLIYFQGTGAADDSGLPNDRFFAVRPEGSVSTLKIQRTERGDSAVYLCASSTELADYNEQFFGPGTRLTVL.

The rearrangement links TRBV10-2 to TRBJ1-4; 7 bases map to TRBD1. Trimming cost V 6 bases and J 7 bases; bases outside gene matches: 11. CDR3 size: 15 residues. Germline assignment: CDR1 WSHSY and CDR2 SAAADI. CDR3 in DNA: TGCGCCAGCAGGGATGGACAGGCCCAAGGTGAAAAACTGTTTTTT. As protein: CASRDGQAQGEKLFF.

This chain joins TRBV5-1 and TRBJ2-1; D is tentatively TRBD1 or TRBD2 (6 bases each). This CDR3 has 12 amino acids. Germline values: CDR1 SGHRS, CDR2 YFSETQ. Trimming removed 0 bases at V and 10 bases at J, with 8 bases between. As DNA, the CDR3 is TGCGCCAGCAGCTTGGAAGGGGGGGAGCAGTTCTTC. Residues: CASSLEGGEQFF.

The chain joins TRBV30 to TRBJ1-4; possibly TRBD1 for D (5 bases). From germline, CDR1 is GTSNPN and CDR2 SVGIG (reference sequence). The CDR3 has 14 residues. Between the trimmed V and J ends, which lost 0 bases and 11 bases, there was a span of 16 bases. In DNA, the CDR3 is TGTGCCTGGAGTGTGGAATGGGAGGGGAAGAAACTGTTTTTT. Amino acids: CAWSVEWEGKKLFF.

The CDR3 protein is CAWSEDFVNTEAFF. The CDR3 nucleotides are TGTGCCTGGAGTGAGGACTTTGTGAACACTGAAGCTTTCTTT. This rearrangement joins TRBV30 to TRBJ1-1; D is ambiguous. Trimming shortened V by 1 base and J by 0 bases, and 9 bases separated the two germline ends. This CDR3 contains 14 residues. In germline, CDR1 is GTSNPN, CDR2 SVGIG (reference sequence).

V is TRBV28 and J is TRBJ1-2; the match to TRBD1 covers 10 bases. The V segment lost 8 bases and the J segment 7 bases; nucleotides outside the gene matches: 10. Germline values: CDR1 MDHEN, CDR2 SYDVKM. CDR3 length: 14 residues. CDR3: CASSMTGGVGGYTF. For the CDR3, the DNA is TGTGCCAGCTCAATGACAGGGGGCGTAGGTGGCTACACCTTC.